The next 10 T cell receptor beta chains were all read from a single sample in a study of T cells after yellow fever vaccination (dated by TCRdb to about 2019). Sample treatment or condition, as interpreted from the label and publication: live attenuated yellow fever vaccine strain. Library generation was performed with 5' RACE. The reads were generated on an Illumina NovaSeq 6000. TCRdb reprocessed the public reads (quality trimming at Q25 with fastp, clone calling with MiXCR) and kept in-frame beta chains. Every distinct CDR3 protein forms one entry, paired with its most common genes and DNA. The table for this sample lists approximately 450,000 distinct CDR3 sequences; about 19% of them were counted only once. The biggest ten clones account for about a sixth of the sample. The sample was PBMCs, taken before the yellow fever booster vaccination. These receptors originate from a man younger than 35 who received the YFV17D yellow fever vaccine.

This clonotype came up a few times. This sequence joins TRBV7-9 and TRBJ1-6; D is ambiguous. Trimming removed 1 base at V and 8 bases at J, with 9 bases between. The CDR3 consists of 14 residues. Germline values: CDR1 SEHNR, CDR2 FQNEAQ (reference sequence). CDR3 nucleotides: TGTGCCAGCAGCTTAGTTGTCGGCGATTCACCCCTCCACTTT. It specifies CASSLVVGDSPLHF.

V gene TRBV28 combines with J gene TRBJ2-1; 8 bases align to TRBD2. V was clipped by 8 bases and J by 0 bases; unmatched bases: 6. The CDR3 consists of 15 residues. Germline CDR1 MDHEN, CDR2 SYDVKM. In nucleotides, the CDR3 is TGTGCCAGCTGTACGCGGGGGGCCTCCTACAATGAGCAGTTCTTC. This sequence encodes CASCTRGASYNEQFF.

The J gene is TRBJ2-3, the V gene TRBV7-2; no reliable D call. This CDR3 is built from 13 residues. Germline CDR1 SGHTA, CDR2 FQGNSA. Trimming stripped 5 bases from V and 0 bases from J, with 6 bases between. CDR3 in amino acids: CASSIWSTDTQYF. As DNA, the CDR3 is TGTGCCAGCAGCATTTGGAGCACAGATACGCAGTATTTT.

This clonotype has only a few counts. The chain links TRBV15 to TRBJ1-1; D uncertain. Looked up from germline, CDR1 is LNHNV and CDR2 is YYDKDF (reference sequence). The CDR3 sequence is 13 residues long. Trimming cost V 5 bases and J 3 bases, with 10 bases left between them. As DNA, the CDR3 is TGTGCCACCAGCGAAACGGGGTACACTGAAGCTTTCTTT. It is translated as CATSETGYTEAFF.

CDR3 region: CASRRSRNTEAFF. The CDR3 DNA is TGCGCCAGCAGGCGGTCCAGAAACACTGAAGCTTTCTTT. V usage is TRBV5-1 and J usage is TRBJ1-1; D gene unclear. V was cut by 5 bases and J by 2 bases, with 10 bases left in between. This CDR3 has 13 amino acids. The germline V gene encodes CDR1 SGHRS and CDR2 YFSETQ.

The chain links TRBV29-1 to TRBJ1-1, with 9 bases identical to TRBD1. Germline V lookup: CDR1 SQVTM, CDR2 ANQGSEA. V lost 6 bases to trimming and J lost 6 bases; unmatched junction nucleotides: 8. CDR3 length: 13 residues. The CDR3 DNA sequence: TGCAGCGTACAGGGGGCTCCGAGTGCTGAAGCTTTCTTT. Encoded protein: CSVQGAPSAEAFF.

This clonotype occurred a few times. The chain has TRBV4-3 and TRBJ2-7; D is uncertain. Trimming took off 1 base at V and 0 bases at J, with 10 bases between the two ends. There are 15 residues in the CDR3. Germline loops: CDR1 LGHNA, CDR2 YSLEER. DNA of the CDR3: TGCGCCAGCAGCCAAGGAGCCTTTAGCTCCTACGAGCAGTACTTC. Its protein product is CASSQGAFSSYEQYF.

Here the CDR3 DNA reads TGTGCCAGCAGCCTTCGGACAGGTTTCGAGGACGAGCAGTACTTC. It yields the protein CASSLRTGFEDEQYF. V and J are TRBV4-2 and TRBJ2-7, with 7 bases aligning to TRBD1. Germline CDR1 is LGHNA and CDR2 is YNFKEQ. The CDR3 spans 15 residues. Losses at the gene ends were 4 bases for V and 5 bases for J; bases not matched to a gene: 11.

A few counts support this clonotype. This chain connects TRBV12-3 or TRBV12-4 to TRBJ1-4; perhaps TRBD1 as D (5 bases). This CDR3 contains 14 residues. V gave up 0 bases and J gave up 10 bases, with 12 bases separating them. CDR3 residues: CASSLAGTAGKLFF. In DNA, the CDR3 is TGTGCCAGCAGTTTAGCTGGGACTGCAGGAAAACTGTTTTTT.

This chain connects TRBV6-5 to TRBJ2-1; no firm D call. The V end lost 4 bases, the J end lost 0 bases, and 10 bases lay between the germline ends. The CDR3 runs to 15 residues. Germline loops: CDR1 MNHEY, CDR2 SVGAGI. Here the CDR3 reads CASSLNSGSYNEQFF. The CDR3 DNA follows: TGTGCCAGCAGTTTAAATTCCGGCTCCTACAATGAGCAGTTCTTC.